Listed here are 12 T cell receptor beta chains from one sample, sequenced in a study of blood T cell repertoires in COVID-19. Clones were read by immunoSEQ multiplex PCR, and TCRdb kept only the in-frame ones, dropping some. Here the sample spans about 210,000 clones, around 82% being singletons. The specimen was peripheral blood. These receptors all come from a woman in her 40s with acute or convalescent COVID-19.

This clone was counted a few times. CDR3 amino acids: CASSQPSAQRGEAFF. The CDR3 DNA is TGTGCCAGCAGCCAACCTTCCGCGCAGCGGGGTGAAGCTTTCTTT. This sequence joins TRBV4-2 and TRBJ1-1; no definite D call. The CDR3 is 15 amino acids. CDR1 is LGHNA, CDR2 YNFKEQ, per germline. The V and J ends lost 2 bases and 7 bases respectively, with 17 bases between them.

CDR3 sequence (DNA): TGTGCCAGCAGCCCCGAGATGGGGGCCCTAGACTATGGCTACACCTTC. Its protein is CASSPEMGALDYGYTF. This chain uses TRBV27 with TRBJ1-2; the D gene is possibly TRBD1 (6 bases). CDR1 is MNHEY, CDR2 SMNVEV, per germline (reference sequence). This CDR3 has 16 residues. Trimming took 6 bases from V and 3 from J, leaving 20 bases between them.

The J gene is TRBJ1-5, the V gene TRBV4-1; TRBD1 is a possible D gene (6 bases). Germline CDR1 reads MGHRA; CDR2 reads YSYEKL. V was clipped by 3 bases and J by 7 bases, with 16 bases between them. CDR3 size: 15 residues. Here the CDR3 DNA reads TGCGCCAGCAGCCACTTCCAATCAGGGGACCAGCCCCAGCATTTT. This codes for CASSHFQSGDQPQHF.

The genes are TRBV5-1 and TRBJ2-1, with TRBD2 identical over 11 bases. V lost 5 bases and J lost 4; bases outside the gene matches: 8. The CDR3 loop spans 16 amino acids. CDR1 and CDR2 (germline): SGHRS, YFSETQ. Here the CDR3 DNA reads TGCGCCAGCAGATCGAGGACTAGCGGGTTTTACAATGAGCAGTTCTTC. Amino acid sequence: CASRSRTSGFYNEQFF.

In its sample, this clone was seen once. This chain connects TRBV4-1 to TRBJ2-1; D remains unclear. The CDR3 has 15 residues. V was trimmed by 1 base and J by 4 bases, leaving 11 bases between them. Germline V CDR1 and CDR2: MGHRA, YSYEKL. The CDR3 sequence: CASSQGSYNYNEQFF. The CDR3 DNA reads as TGCGCCAGCAGCCAAGGTAGCTACAATTACAATGAGCAGTTCTTC.

V is TRBV7-2 and J is TRBJ2-7, with 10 nucleotides matching TRBD1. With 5 bases clipped from V and 5 bases from J, the junction kept 18 bases outside the gene matches. Germline CDR1 SGHTA, CDR2 FQGNSA. The CDR3 consists of 18 residues. The CDR3, as DNA: TGTGCCAGCAGCCCCACTGGGACCGGGACAGGGGCGTCGCACGAGCAGTACTTC. Protein: CASSPTGTGTGASHEQYF. The full variable domain, rest sourced from reference TRBV7-2 and TRBJ2-7, is GAGVSQSPSNKVTEKGKDVELRCDPISGHTALYWYRQSLGQGLEFLIYFQGNSAPDKSGLPSDRFSAERTGGSVSTLTIQRTQQEDSAVYLCASSPTGTGTGASHEQYFGPGTRLTVT.

This clone was seen a few times. The V and J genes are TRBV19 and TRBJ2-1; 7 nucleotides line up with TRBD2. CDR1 and CDR2 from the germline V gene are LNHDA and SQIVND (reference sequence). The CDR3 is made up of 15 amino acids. The ends lost 3 bases at V and 6 bases at J; junction bases unmatched: 8. CDR3 loop: CASSIWAGESNEQFF. The CDR3 bases are TGTGCCAGTAGTATTTGGGCGGGAGAGAGCAATGAGCAGTTCTTC.

The chain couples TRBV6-5 to TRBJ2-2; D possibly corresponds to TRBD2 (6 bases). Trimming stripped 6 bases from V and 2 bases from J, with 10 bases between. The CDR3 runs to 14 residues. Per the germline V gene, CDR1 is MNHEY and CDR2 is SVGAGI. CDR3 amino acids: CASRRDLNTGELFF. The CDR3 coding sequence is TGTGCCAGCAGACGGGACTTAAACACCGGGGAGCTGTTTTTT.

This clone showed up just a few times. This chain connects TRBV7-9 to TRBJ1-1; D gene unclear. CDR1 is SEHNR, CDR2 FQNEAQ, per germline (reference sequence). This CDR3 is built from 15 residues. Deletions cut 5 bases from V and 2 bases from J, with 15 bases between. CDR3 bases: TGTGCCAGCAGCCCCACGGGGAGAGTTAACACTGAAGCTTTCTTT. This codes for CASSPTGRVNTEAFF. Full variable domain (missing parts from reference TRBV7-9 and TRBJ1-1): DTGVSQNPRHKITKRGQNVTFRCDPISEHNRLYWYRQTLGQGPEFLTYFQNEAQLEKSRLLSDRFSAERPKGSFSTLEIQRTEQGDSAMYLCASSPTGRVNTEAFFGQGTRLTVV.

This clone has only a few counts. The rearrangement joins TRBV27 to TRBJ1-1; TRBD1 agrees at 7 bases. The ends lost 8 bases at V and 1 base at J; junction bases unmatched: 7. This CDR3 has 14 residues. Germline V lookup: CDR1 MNHEY, CDR2 SMNVEV (reference sequence). CDR3 DNA sequence: TGTGCCAGCGGGCTCAGGGGGGCGAACACTGAAGCTTTCTTT. Translation gives CASGLRGANTEAFF.

The V gene is TRBV7-2, the J gene TRBJ1-4, with 7 nucleotides matching TRBD1. Germline CDR1 reads SGHTA; CDR2 reads FQGNSA. Trimming removed 1 base from V and 4 bases from J; junction bases left unmatched: 9. CDR3 length: 17 amino acids. CDR3 DNA sequence: TGTGCCAGCAGCTTAGTAGCAACAGGGGCGGGTAATGAAAAACTGTTTTTT. It is translated as CASSLVATGAGNEKLFF.

The V gene is TRBV4-3, the J gene TRBJ2-7, with 10 bases that match TRBD2. With 1 base clipped from V and 4 bases from J, the junction kept 7 bases outside the gene matches. The CDR3 has 16 amino acids. Germline CDR1 reads LGHNA; CDR2 reads YSLEER. The CDR3: CASSQGLAGAVYEQYF. The CDR3 DNA sequence: TGCGCCAGCAGCCAAGGCCTAGCGGGAGCGGTTTACGAGCAGTACTTC.